This T cell receptor beta chain was sequenced in a study of blood T cell repertoires in COVID-19 (TCRdb year 2020). Study-wide context: Samples from collaborators originated in the United States, Italy and Spain and spanned both the acute and convalescent phases of COVID-19. The repertoires were made available in a free public database intended to serve as a resource for research on the immune response to SARS-CoV-2. HLA class I and class II types, where available, came from metadata supplied by the sample provider rather than from assay-based typing. The dataset comprised deeply sampled blood TCRbeta repertoires from subjects exposed to, actively infected with, or recovered from COVID-19. Nearly every sample came with metadata listing a de-identified subject ID, COVID-19 status, age in years and sex. The material from the prospective study consisted of cDNA or gDNA derived from T cells, B-cell-depleted T cells, or PBMCs. Samples came from the ongoing ImmuneRACE study (first 160 participants) plus 1,254 subjects from 6 global collaborators.

TCRbeta CDR3 regions were amplified from genomic DNA by means of the immunoSEQ Assay, a bias-controlled multiplex PCR. Per the source publication's procedure: Nucleated cell counts per sample were estimated from amplification of reference gene primers within the assay. Sequence reads were collapsed and filtered to measure the absolute abundance of every unique TCRbeta CDR3 rearrangement. For each sample, productive Simpson clonality was calculated as the square root of Simpson's diversity index across productive rearrangements. TCRdb mirrors the immuneACCESS table, restricted to in-frame sequences. Some clones are absent from its copies; in checked studies, under half trace to an unresolved V gene, and the reason for the others is unknown. V and J calls and clone size are those listed in that table; D and trimming were worked out from the DNA. The sample has approximately 140,000 clones on record, 70% to 90% of them singletons. Of the sample, around 3.5% is held by the ten largest clones.

The paper's findings and limits, for the study overall: How much clinical and demographic metadata was included differed by source and by participant, and the metadata was provided uncurated.

Turning to this clone: The clone's antigen remains unknown. It has no much larger one-base neighbor in the sample; base qualities were not kept.

V is shortened by 5 bases, J by 4 bases, and the region joining them spans 13 bases. The germline V gene specifies KGHDR as CDR1 and SFDVKD as CDR2. Spanning cysteine to phenylalanine, the CDR3 consists of 15 amino acids. Of all the DNA, just the CDR3 is kept, 45 bases in frame from base 1. Each collaborating institution followed its own protocols to collect whole blood in K2EDTA tubes. Collaborator samples were shipped for TCRbeta analysis as frozen whole blood, isolated PBMCs, or DNA extracted from either sample type. Material for sequencing was peripheral blood. The V and J genes are TRBV24-1 and TRBJ2-2, with a weak D call of TRBD1 (6 bases match). This sequence was found in a man in his 70s with acute or convalescent COVID-19. The base sequence is TGTGCCACCAGTGGCGCACAGGGAGTCACCGGGGAGCTGTTTTTT. This yields the protein CATSGAQGVTGELFF.